What follows are 9 T cell receptor beta chains derived from one specimen sequenced in a study of blood T cells in healthy people across ages. Using a J-beta primer mix together with a sample-barcoded 5' primer, a second PCR was run for about 7 to 12 cycles. TCRdb fed the 5' RACE reads into MiXCR, producing one record per CDR3 protein. The sample yields 1.5 million to 2 million distinct CDR3 sequences, approximately 30% seen once. The specimen sequenced was blood. The receptors were sampled from a woman aged 30 to 39 in good health.

V is TRBV20-1 and J is TRBJ1-2; D is ambiguous. The CDR3 is 14 amino acids. Germline V gene sequence: CDR1 DFQATT, CDR2 SNEGSKA (reference sequence). Trimming left V 5 bases short and J 2 bases short, with 15 bases between. The CDR3 sequence: CSASTGNQNYGYTF. CDR3 bases: TGCAGTGCTTCGACGGGCAACCAAAACTATGGCTACACCTTC.

The gene calls are TRBV9 and TRBJ2-1; 8 bases map to TRBD2. V was pared by 0 bases and J by 4 bases, with 15 bases of the junction left unmatched. Germline V gene data show CDR1 as SGDLS and CDR2 as YYNGEE. This CDR3 region has 19 residues. This CDR3 reads CASSVEKALGLAGYNEQFF. CDR3 sequence (DNA): TGTGCCAGCAGCGTAGAGAAGGCCTTGGGGCTAGCGGGTTACAATGAGCAGTTCTTC.

This clonotype was counted many times. This chain uses TRBV30 with TRBJ2-7; TRBD2 matches 15 bases. The germline V gene encodes CDR1 GTSNPN and CDR2 SVGIG (reference sequence). The CDR3 consists of 16 residues. Trimming at V came to 3 bases and at J to 0 bases, leaving 3 bases not matched to a gene. The CDR3 DNA reads as TGTGCCTGGAGAGGGACTAGCGGGAGGACCTCCTACGAGCAGTACTTC. Translation: CAWRGTSGRTSYEQYF.

There are many counts of this clonotype. The chain recombines TRBV7-9 with TRBJ2-7; 7 bases agree with TRBD1. CDR3 length: 15 residues. Germline trimming cut 5 bases from V and 3 bases from J; bases unmatched to any gene: 10. CDR1 and CDR2 (germline): SEHNR, FQNEAQ (reference sequence). CDR3 DNA: TGTGCCAGCAGCCAGTCCGGGACAGCAAACTACGAGCAGTACTTC. This codes for CASSQSGTANYEQYF. The full variable domain, rest sourced from reference TRBV7-9 and TRBJ2-7, is DTGVSQNPRHKITKRGQNVTFRCDPISEHNRLYWYRQTLGQGPEFLTYFQNEAQLEKSRLLSDRFSAERPKGSFSTLEIQRTEQGDSAMYLCASSQSGTANYEQYFGPGTRLTVT.

J is TRBJ2-7 and V is TRBV30; D is uncertain. The CDR3 covers 11 residues. V was pared by 4 bases and J by 4 bases, with 8 bases between. Germline assignment: CDR1 GTSNPN and CDR2 SVGIG (reference sequence). CDR3 protein: CAWKVEYEQYF. DNA for the CDR3: TGTGCCTGGAAAGTTGAGTACGAGCAGTACTTC. Looking up the rest from reference TRBV30 and TRBJ2-7 gives the full variable domain: SQTIHQWPATLVQPVGSPLSLECTVEGTSNPNLYWYRQAAGRGLQLLFYSVGIGQISSEVPQNLSASRPQDRQFILSSKKLLLSDSGFYLCAWKVEYEQYFGPGTRLTVT.

This clonotype has more than one count but fewer than ten. J is TRBJ1-5 and V is TRBV28; D ambiguous. Trimming cost V 5 bases and J 12 bases, with 14 bases left between them. The CDR3 has 12 residues. In germline, CDR1 is MDHEN, CDR2 SYDVKM. For the CDR3, the DNA is TGTGCCAGCAGTGCCGGGCCCCGCATCCAGCATTTT. Its translation is CASSAGPRIQHF.

This chain uses TRBV20-1 with TRBJ2-5; a weak D match, TRBD2 (6 bases). The CDR3 extends over 13 amino acids. CDR1 DFQATT and CDR2 SNEGSKA come from the germline V gene (reference sequence). Trimming left V 6 bases short and J 2 bases short, with 13 bases between. The CDR3 sequence is CSAPRSGQETQYF. The CDR3, as DNA: TGCAGTGCCCCACGAAGCGGGCAAGAGACCCAGTACTTC.

J is TRBJ2-3 and V is TRBV6-1; D is perhaps TRBD1 (5 bases). This CDR3 region has 14 residues. The ends were cut back, 6 bases at V and 4 bases at J, with 14 bases in the middle. Germline V gene lookup returns CDR1 MNHNS and CDR2 SASEGT. The CDR3 sequence: CASRRQTYADTQYF. In DNA form, the CDR3 reads TGTGCCAGCAGGCGACAGACCTATGCAGATACGCAGTATTTT.

The chain combines TRBV5-5 with TRBJ2-1; the D gene is possibly TRBD1 (6 bases). Germline assignment: CDR1 SGHKS and CDR2 YYEKEE (reference sequence). Trimming took 3 bases from V and 2 from J, leaving 12 bases between them. The CDR3 length is 15 residues. The CDR3 DNA reads as TGTGCCAGCAGCTCCGACAGGAACCCCTACAATGAGCAGTTCTTC. It specifies CASSSDRNPYNEQFF.